The rows below give T cell receptor beta chains drawn from one sample of a study of T cell responses to AZD1222 COVID-19 vaccine. Produced via immunoSEQ multiplex PCR; TCRdb's table is partial and in-frame only. The profile covers more than 150,000 clones, with 90% appearing a single time and approximately 1.8% taken by the ten largest. The sequencing here drew on peripheral blood, taken on day 0 of AZD1222 vaccination. The receptors stem from an adult in good health. The CDR3 runs from the conserved cysteine through the conserved F or W. D genes are given only for firm matches. Size is stated for part of the rows, as once, few or many counts, or as a class when the clone is expanded.

size: .
D: TRBD2
J: TRBJ2-1
V: TRBV9
CDR3: CASSVGLAGVAEQFF
DNA: TGTGCCAGCAGCGTGGGACTAGCGGGAGTGGCTGAGCAGTTCTTC

size: .
D: .
J: TRBJ2-7
V: TRBV25-1
CDR3: CASSEVGRDQSYEQYF
DNA: TGTGCCAGCAGTGAAGTTGGGCGGGACCAATCCTACGAGCAGTACTTC

size: .
D: TRBD2
J: TRBJ2-1
V: TRBV5-1
CDR3: CASSFDAGTSGSGTVQFF
DNA: TGCGCCAGCAGCTTTGACGCCGGGACTAGCGGGAGTGGCACTGTGCAGTTCTTC

size: .
D: .
J: TRBJ2-1
V: TRBV4-2
CDR3: CASSQRGGNEQFF
DNA: TGTGCCAGCAGCCAGAGGGGCGGCAATGAGCAGTTCTTC

size: .
D: .
J: TRBJ2-1
V: TRBV5-8
CDR3: CASSLLVKKREQFF
DNA: TGTGCCAGCAGCTTACTAGTCAAAAAACGGGAGCAGTTCTTC

size: .
D: TRBD1
J: TRBJ1-4
V: TRBV9
CDR3: CASSLWTGTGFNEKLFF
DNA: TGTGCCAGCAGCTTATGGACAGGGACGGGGTTTAATGAAAAACTGTTTTTT

size: .
D: .
J: TRBJ1-4
V: TRBV15
CDR3: CATSSRTELFNEKLFF
DNA: TGTGCCACCAGCAGCAGGACCGAACTATTTAATGAAAAACTGTTTTTT

size: .
D: TRBD2
J: TRBJ2-3
V: TRBV6-4
CDR3: CASRRLAGAADTQYF
DNA: TGTGCCAGCAGAAGACTAGCGGGAGCGGCAGATACGCAGTATTTT

size: once
D: TRBD2
J: TRBJ2-7
V: TRBV2
CDR3: CASAWTSGIYEQYF
DNA: TGTGCCAGCGCTTGGACTAGCGGGATCTACGAGCAGTACTTC

size: .
D: TRBD1
J: TRBJ2-1
V: TRBV3-1/TRBV3-2
CDR3: CASSQQGPGQGAFASYNEQFF
DNA: TGTGCCAGCAGCCAACAGGGGCCGGGACAGGGCGCGTTCGCCTCCTACAATGAGCAGTTCTTC

size: .
D: TRBD1
J: TRBJ1-2
V: TRBV7-9
CDR3: CASSLGGTGDANYGYTF
DNA: TGTGCCAGCAGCTTAGGCGGGACAGGCGACGCTAACTATGGCTACACCTTC

size: .
D: .
J: TRBJ2-6
V: TRBV5-1
CDR3: CASSLSPSSGANVLTF
DNA: TGCGCCAGCAGCTTGAGTCCCAGCTCTGGGGCCAACGTCCTGACTTTC

size: .
D: TRBD2
J: TRBJ2-1
V: TRBV10-3
CDR3: CAIIAGVGNEQFF
DNA: TGTGCCATTATAGCGGGAGTGGGCAATGAGCAGTTCTTC

size: .
D: .
J: TRBJ2-7
V: TRBV6-2/TRBV6-3
CDR3: CASSHPMYEQYF
DNA: TGTGCCAGCAGCCACCCCATGTACGAGCAGTACTTC

size: .
D: .
J: TRBJ1-5
V: TRBV28
CDR3: CASRTYYSNQPQHF
DNA: TGTGCCAGCAGGACGTACTATAGCAATCAGCCCCAGCATTTT

size: .
D: .
J: TRBJ2-1
V: TRBV19
CDR3: CASSTHHYNEQFF
DNA: TGTGCCAGTAGTACGCATCACTACAATGAGCAGTTCTTC

size: .
D: TRBD1
J: TRBJ1-1
V: TRBV5-1
CDR3: CATGPQGGNTEAFF
DNA: TGCGCCACCGGTCCCCAGGGGGGGAACACTGAAGCTTTCTTT

size: .
D: TRBD1
J: TRBJ2-3
V: TRBV11-2
CDR3: CASSPGTGGTTDTQYF
DNA: TGTGCCAGCAGCCCCGGGACAGGGGGCACCACAGATACGCAGTATTTT

size: .
D: .
J: TRBJ1-2
V: TRBV10-3
CDR3: CAISELAGDDGYTF
DNA: TGTGCCATCAGTGAGTTAGCGGGGGATGATGGCTACACCTTC

size: .
D: TRBD1
J: TRBJ1-2
V: TRBV24-1
CDR3: CATSDSDRGGYTF
DNA: TGTGCCACCAGTGATTCTGACAGGGGTGGCTACACCTTC

size: once
D: .
J: TRBJ1-4
V: TRBV20-1
CDR3: CSASRGAGPEKLFF
DNA: TGCAGTGCTAGTCGGGGCGCGGGGCCTGAAAAACTGTTTTTT

size: .
D: .
J: TRBJ2-1
V: TRBV7-3
CDR3: CASSLMTYNEQFF
DNA: TGTGCCAGCAGCTTAATGACCTACAATGAGCAGTTCTTC

size: once
D: .
J: TRBJ1-4
V: TRBV7-2
CDR3: CASSLGFSGTNEKLFF
DNA: TGTGCCAGCAGCTTAGGGTTCTCGGGGACTAATGAAAAACTGTTTTTT

size: .
D: TRBD2
J: TRBJ2-3
V: TRBV14
CDR3: CASSQLTSGSWTDTQYF
DNA: TGTGCCAGCAGCCAACTGACTAGCGGGAGTTGGACAGATACGCAGTATTTT

size: .
D: .
J: TRBJ1-5
V: TRBV6-5
CDR3: CASKPTNQPQHF
DNA: TGTGCCAGCAAACCGACCAATCAGCCCCAGCATTTT

size: .
D: .
J: TRBJ2-2
V: TRBV24-1
CDR3: CATSGSGELFF
DNA: TGTGCCACCAGTGGGAGTGGGGAGCTGTTTTTT

size: few
D: .
J: TRBJ2-5
V: TRBV28
CDR3: CASSSEETQYF
DNA: TGTGCCAGCAGTTCTGAAGAGACCCAGTACTTC

size: .
D: .
J: TRBJ2-2
V: TRBV4-3
CDR3: CASSLSGTGELFF
DNA: TGCGCCAGCAGCCTCTCCGGAACCGGGGAGCTGTTTTTT

size: once
D: .
J: TRBJ1-3
V: TRBV7-2
CDR3: CASSTTGVSGNTIYF
DNA: TGTGCCAGCAGCACCACAGGAGTCTCTGGAAACACCATATATTTT

size: .
D: .
J: TRBJ1-1
V: TRBV12-5
CDR3: CASGSDSIMNTEAFF
DNA: TGTGCTAGTGGTTCGGACAGTATAATGAACACTGAAGCTTTCTTT

size: .
D: .
J: TRBJ2-7
V: TRBV4-1
CDR3: CASSQAAGNSYEQYF
DNA: TGCGCCAGCAGCCAAGCAGCAGGGAACTCCTACGAGCAGTACTTC

size: .
D: .
J: TRBJ2-7
V: TRBV10-3
CDR3: CAISESRSGINRYEQYF
DNA: TGTGCCATCAGTGAGTCTAGGAGCGGAATCAATCGCTACGAGCAGTACTTC

size: .
D: .
J: TRBJ2-7
V: TRBV14
CDR3: CASSHQAGLREQYF
DNA: TGTGCCAGCAGCCACCAGGCCGGCCTACGGGAGCAGTACTTC

size: .
D: .
J: TRBJ2-1
V: TRBV9
CDR3: CASSYAGYAYNEQFF
DNA: TGTGCCAGCAGCTACGCAGGGTACGCGTACAATGAGCAGTTCTTC

size: many
D: TRBD1
J: TRBJ1-2
V: TRBV11-1
CDR3: CASSTGQGQLYGYTF
DNA: TGTGCCAGCAGCACCGGACAGGGTCAACTCTATGGCTACACCTTC

size: .
D: .
J: TRBJ1-1
V: TRBV2
CDR3: CASRDGATLNAFF
DNA: TGTGCCAGCAGGGACGGCGCCACACTGAACGCTTTCTTT

size: .
D: .
J: TRBJ1-1
V: TRBV28
CDR3: CASSPADRVNTEAFF
DNA: TGTGCCAGCAGTCCGGCGGACAGAGTGAACACTGAAGCTTTCTTT

size: once
D: .
J: TRBJ1-2
V: TRBV1
CDR3: CTSSQTGTGGDYGYTF
DNA: TGCACCAGCAGCCAAACCGGGACAGGGGGCGACTATGGCTACACCTTC

size: .
D: TRBD2
J: TRBJ2-7
V: TRBV7-9
CDR3: CASSPRGGEYEQYF
DNA: TGTGCCAGCAGCCCACGCGGGGGGGAGTACGAGCAGTACTTC

size: .
D: TRBD1
J: TRBJ1-1
V: TRBV18
CDR3: CASSPGTGGSHTEAFF
DNA: TGTGCCAGCTCACCAGGGACAGGGGGCTCGCACACTGAAGCTTTCTTT

size: .
D: TRBD1
J: TRBJ1-1
V: TRBV7-8
CDR3: CASSFDRGGQNTEAFF
DNA: TGTGCCAGCAGCTTTGACAGGGGTGGGCAGAACACTGAAGCTTTCTTT

size: .
D: .
J: TRBJ2-1
V: TRBV19
CDR3: CASSIQGGNEQFF
DNA: TGTGCCAGTAGTATCCAGGGGGGCAATGAGCAGTTCTTC

size: .
D: TRBD2
J: TRBJ2-7
V: TRBV19
CDR3: CASSRVGLAGDYEQYF
DNA: TGTGCCAGTAGCCGAGTCGGACTAGCGGGAGACTACGAGCAGTACTTC

size: .
D: .
J: TRBJ1-1
V: TRBV7-2
CDR3: CASSFRHPNTEAFF
DNA: TGTGCCAGCAGCTTCCGTCACCCAAACACTGAAGCTTTCTTT

size: .
D: .
J: TRBJ2-5
V: TRBV11-2
CDR3: CASSLVFQETQYF
DNA: TGTGCCAGCAGCTTAGTTTTTCAAGAGACCCAGTACTTC

size: .
D: .
J: TRBJ2-3
V: TRBV30
CDR3: CAAKRRGETDTQYF
DNA: TGTGCCGCAAAACGGCGGGGAGAGACAGATACGCAGTATTTT

size: .
D: .
J: TRBJ1-5
V: TRBV6-5
CDR3: CASSYAGLNQPQHF
DNA: TGTGCCAGCAGTTACGCTGGCCTCAATCAGCCCCAGCATTTT

size: .
D: TRBD2
J: TRBJ2-3
V: TRBV5-4
CDR3: CASSLGTSGSLDTQYF
DNA: TGTGCCAGCAGCTTAGGGACTAGCGGTTCCTTAGATACGCAGTATTTT

size: .
D: .
J: TRBJ2-3
V: TRBV18
CDR3: CASSPPFTRDSTDTQYF
DNA: TGTGCCAGCTCACCACCGTTTACCAGGGATAGCACAGATACGCAGTATTTT

size: .
D: .
J: TRBJ2-5
V: TRBV7-9
CDR3: CASSLQGNPQETQYF
DNA: TGTGCCAGCAGCTTACAGGGGAATCCCCAAGAGACCCAGTACTTC

size: .
D: TRBD2
J: TRBJ2-7
V: TRBV11-3
CDR3: CASSLAPSGSIHEQYF
DNA: TGTGCCAGCAGCTTAGCCCCTAGCGGGAGTATACACGAGCAGTACTTC

size: .
D: .
J: TRBJ1-6
V: TRBV28
CDR3: CASSPGAYSPLHF
DNA: TGTGCCAGCAGCCCCGGGGCCTATTCACCCCTCCACTTT

size: .
D: .
J: TRBJ1-1
V: TRBV7-6
CDR3: CASSLRPTGRSEAFF
DNA: TGTGCCAGCAGCTTACGGCCAACAGGGCGTTCGGAAGCTTTCTTT